The present entry profiles one T cell receptor (beta chain) with its context. Its antigen is undetermined. This sample stems from a study of T cell repertoires in cytomegalovirus infection. The wider study: Through public TCR beta signatures, both CMV infection and matching HLA type were indicated.

Findings and caveats of the study: In two of eight donors, the top clonotype was HLA-C-restricted CMV-specific. Using cumulative public TCR beta family frequency, the authors identified those who carried CMV together with the relevant HLA.

TCRdb fed the reads into MiXCR, producing one record per CDR3 protein. The sample carries 150,000 to 200,000 distinct CDR3 sequences, roughly 27% recorded once. Germline-derived CDR1 and CDR2 are LNHDA and SQIVND (reference sequence). V was cut by 7 bases and J by 6 bases, with 31 bases left in between. The CDR3 is 19 amino acids. V gene TRBV19 combines with J gene TRBJ2-1; maybe TRBD1 (6 bases). The receptor comes from a human donor in good health (CMV status not recorded). Some clones in this sample may be carry-over from other donors' samples. The material sequenced was PBMCs. CDR3 residues: CASTTGLFRTTSRGNEQFF. Here the CDR3 DNA reads TGTGCCAGTACTACAGGGCTCTTCAGGACGACGTCGAGGGGCAATGAGCAGTTCTTC.